This record covers a single T cell receptor beta chain. As yet, its antigen is unknown. This sample was taken from a study of early T cells in non-severe SARS-CoV-2 infection. The overall study: Bulk RNA isolated from unsorted whole blood underwent sequencing; chains were not paired.

Unique molecular identifiers were attached to individual cDNA molecules. MiXCR was run by TCRdb on the 5' RACE reads, yielding one entry per CDR3 protein. In the table there are around 65,000 distinct CDR3 sequences, over 10% of which are singletons. General observations from the study: Clonotype matching in VDJdb favored anti-spike CD8 responses and did not capture private and CD4 specificities.

V was clipped by 7 bases and J by 7 bases, with 15 bases between them. The CDR3 extends over 13 amino acids. Sequenced here: whole blood, sampled at baseline. The chain has TRBV12-3 or TRBV12-4 and TRBJ2-3, with D perhaps TRBD1 (6 bases). The TCR originated in an adult who was a healthcare worker with PCR-confirmed SARS-CoV-2 infection or an uninfected control (not recorded which). The CDR3 bases are TGTGCCAGCACCCGGCCGGGGACATATACGCAGTATTTT. Its protein is CASTRPGTYTQYF.